What follows is one T cell receptor (beta chain) and its context. The sample is drawn from a study of beta chain features in type 1 diabetes. The V end was cut by 5 bases, the J end by 5 bases, with 16 bases between. The length of the CDR3 is 14 residues. Germline V gene lookup returns CDR1 SGHTA and CDR2 FQGNSA. The authors reverse transcribed all of the isolated RNA, so sequencing captured expressed TCRB transcripts. The assay was immunoSEQ multiplex PCR, and TCRdb's table has in-frame clones only and misses some. The data contain 10,000 to 15,000 clones, 35% to 55% of them seen just once; the ten biggest clones take up around 0.97%.

The TCR sequence derives from a man between 18 and 35 years old in good health. This chain uses TRBV7-2 with TRBJ2-7, with a possible D match to TRBD2 (6 bases). The sequenced sample was stem cell memory CD4+ T cells from blood. The CDR3 nucleotides are TGTGCCAGCAGCCGACCGGGACTCCTCGACGAGCAGTACTTC. Translating it yields CASSRPGLLDEQYF.